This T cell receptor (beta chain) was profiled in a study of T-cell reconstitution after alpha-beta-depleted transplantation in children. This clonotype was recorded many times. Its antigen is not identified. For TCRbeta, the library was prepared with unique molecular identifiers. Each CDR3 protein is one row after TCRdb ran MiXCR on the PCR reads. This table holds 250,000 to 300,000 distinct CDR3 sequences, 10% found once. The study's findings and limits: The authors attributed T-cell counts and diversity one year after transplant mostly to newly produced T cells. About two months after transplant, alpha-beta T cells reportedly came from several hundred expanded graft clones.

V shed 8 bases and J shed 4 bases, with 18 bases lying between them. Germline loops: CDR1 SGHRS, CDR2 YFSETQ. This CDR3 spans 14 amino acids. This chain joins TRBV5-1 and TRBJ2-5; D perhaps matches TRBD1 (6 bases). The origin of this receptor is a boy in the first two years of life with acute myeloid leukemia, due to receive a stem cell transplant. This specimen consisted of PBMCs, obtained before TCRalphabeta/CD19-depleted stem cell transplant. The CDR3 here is CASTDRQAGETQYF. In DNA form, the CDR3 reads TGCGCCAGTACCGATCGACAGGCGGGAGAGACCCAGTACTTC.